Reported below is one T cell receptor beta chain. Using immunoSEQ multiplex PCR, the repertoire was profiled, and TCRdb retains in-frame clones only, with some absent. The data hold about 190,000 clones, with 80% to 85% observed a single time. This entry comes from a study of blood T cell repertoires in COVID-19. About the study: Collection of acute and convalescent COVID-19 samples took place in the United States, Italy and Spain. T cells, B-cell-depleted T cells, or PBMCs supplied cDNA or gDNA.

With 5 bases removed from V and 1 base from J, the gap between germline ends came to 8 bases. The CDR3 extends over 12 amino acids. Germline lookup yields CDR1 GTSNPN and CDR2 SVGIG (reference sequence). The specimen was peripheral blood. The chain uses TRBV30 and TRBJ1-1; no definite D call. This sequence was found in a woman in her thirties or forties with acute or convalescent COVID-19. CDR3 nucleotide sequence: TGTGCCTGGTCGATACAGAACACTGAAGCTTTCTTT. Translated: CAWSIQNTEAFF.